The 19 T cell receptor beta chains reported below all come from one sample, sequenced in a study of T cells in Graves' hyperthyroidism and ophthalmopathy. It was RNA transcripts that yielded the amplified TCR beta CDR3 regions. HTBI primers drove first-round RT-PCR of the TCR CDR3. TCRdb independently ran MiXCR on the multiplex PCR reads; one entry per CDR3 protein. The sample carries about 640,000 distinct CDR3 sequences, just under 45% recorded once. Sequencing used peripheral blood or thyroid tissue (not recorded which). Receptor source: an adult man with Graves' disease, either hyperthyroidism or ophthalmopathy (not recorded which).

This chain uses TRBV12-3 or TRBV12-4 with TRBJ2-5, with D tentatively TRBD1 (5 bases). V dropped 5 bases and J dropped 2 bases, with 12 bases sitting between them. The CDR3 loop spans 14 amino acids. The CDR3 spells CASSLPDTQETQYF. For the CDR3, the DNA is TGTGCCAGCAGTCTACCGGACACTCAAGAGACCCAGTACTTC.

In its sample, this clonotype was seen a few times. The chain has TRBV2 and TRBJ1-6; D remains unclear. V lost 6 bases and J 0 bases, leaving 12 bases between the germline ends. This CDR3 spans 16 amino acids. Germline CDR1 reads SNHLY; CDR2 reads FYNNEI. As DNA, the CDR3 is TGTGCCAGCAGGGACCGAGAGAGCTCCTATAATTCACCCCTCCACTTT. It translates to CASRDRESSYNSPLHF. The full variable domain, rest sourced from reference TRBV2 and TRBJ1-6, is EPEVTQTPSHQVTQMGQEVILRCVPISNHLYFYWYRQILGQKVEFLVSFYNNEISEKSEIFDDQFSVERPDGSNFTLKIRSTKLEDSAMYFCASRDRESSYNSPLHFGNGTRLTVT.

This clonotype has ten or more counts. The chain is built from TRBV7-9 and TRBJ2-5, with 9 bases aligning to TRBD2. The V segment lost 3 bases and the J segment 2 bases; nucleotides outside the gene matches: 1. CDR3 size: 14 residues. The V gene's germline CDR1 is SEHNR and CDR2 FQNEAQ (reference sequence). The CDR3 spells CASSFLAGQETQYF. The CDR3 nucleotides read TGTGCCAGCAGCTTCCTAGCGGGGCAAGAGACCCAGTACTTC.

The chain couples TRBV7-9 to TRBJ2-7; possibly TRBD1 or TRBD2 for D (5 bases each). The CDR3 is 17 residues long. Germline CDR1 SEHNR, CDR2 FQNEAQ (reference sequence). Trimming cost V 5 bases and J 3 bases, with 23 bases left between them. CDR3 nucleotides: TGTGCCAGCAGCCCACGGGTCCGGGGCCAGCACTACTACGAGCAGTACTTC. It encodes CASSPRVRGQHYYEQYF.

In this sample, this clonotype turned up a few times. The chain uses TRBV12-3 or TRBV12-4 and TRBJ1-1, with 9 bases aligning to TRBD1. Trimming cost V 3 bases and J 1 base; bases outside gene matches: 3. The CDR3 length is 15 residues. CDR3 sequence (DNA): TGTGCCAGCAGTTTCTCGGACAGGGGGAACACTGAAGCTTTCTTT. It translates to CASSFSDRGNTEAFF.

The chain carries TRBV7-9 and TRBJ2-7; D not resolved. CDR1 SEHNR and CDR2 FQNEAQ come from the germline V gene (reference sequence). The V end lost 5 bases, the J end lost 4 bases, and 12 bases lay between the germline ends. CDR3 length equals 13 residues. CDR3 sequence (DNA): TGTGCCAGCAGCCCTGGACGTCCTTACGAGCAGTACTTC. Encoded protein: CASSPGRPYEQYF.

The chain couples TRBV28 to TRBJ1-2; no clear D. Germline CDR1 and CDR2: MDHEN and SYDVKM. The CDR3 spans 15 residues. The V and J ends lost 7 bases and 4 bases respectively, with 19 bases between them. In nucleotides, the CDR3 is TGTGCCAGCACCCATCGTGGCAGGTCGGTCTATGGCTACACCTTC. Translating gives CASTHRGRSVYGYTF.

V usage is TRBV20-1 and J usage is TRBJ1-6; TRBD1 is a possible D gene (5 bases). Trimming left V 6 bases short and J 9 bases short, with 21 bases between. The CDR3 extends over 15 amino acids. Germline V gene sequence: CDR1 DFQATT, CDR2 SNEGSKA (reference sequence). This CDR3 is CSAEKGSRARSPLHF. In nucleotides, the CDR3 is TGCAGTGCCGAGAAGGGCTCCAGGGCGCGTTCACCCCTCCACTTT.

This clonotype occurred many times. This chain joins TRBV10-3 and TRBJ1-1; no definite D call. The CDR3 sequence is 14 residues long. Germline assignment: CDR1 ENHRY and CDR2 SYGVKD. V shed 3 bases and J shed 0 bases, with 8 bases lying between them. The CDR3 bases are TGTGCCATCAGTGACAGGACCTTGAACACTGAAGCTTTCTTT. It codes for CAISDRTLNTEAFF.

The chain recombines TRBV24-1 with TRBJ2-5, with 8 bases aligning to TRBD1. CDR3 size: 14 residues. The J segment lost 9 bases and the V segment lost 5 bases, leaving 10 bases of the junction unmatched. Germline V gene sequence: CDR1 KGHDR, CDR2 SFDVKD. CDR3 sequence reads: CATSGDRKGQPQYF. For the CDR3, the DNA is TGTGCCACCAGTGGGGACAGGAAAGGTCAGCCCCAGTACTTC.

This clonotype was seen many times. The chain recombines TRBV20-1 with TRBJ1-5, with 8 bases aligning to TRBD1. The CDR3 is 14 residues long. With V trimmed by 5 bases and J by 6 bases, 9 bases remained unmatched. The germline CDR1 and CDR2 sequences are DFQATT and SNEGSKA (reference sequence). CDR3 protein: CSARGGRGRQPQHF. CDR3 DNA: TGCAGTGCTCGAGGGGGCAGGGGGCGTCAGCCCCAGCATTTT.

CDR3 nucleotides: TGCAGTGCTAGGTTGTCGGGTTACGAGCAGTACTTC. The encoded protein is CSARLSGYEQYF. The chain joins TRBV20-1 to TRBJ2-7; D ambiguous. Germline-derived CDR1 and CDR2 are DFQATT and SNEGSKA (reference sequence). CDR3 length: 12 amino acids. Deletions cut 3 bases from V and 4 bases from J, with 10 bases between.

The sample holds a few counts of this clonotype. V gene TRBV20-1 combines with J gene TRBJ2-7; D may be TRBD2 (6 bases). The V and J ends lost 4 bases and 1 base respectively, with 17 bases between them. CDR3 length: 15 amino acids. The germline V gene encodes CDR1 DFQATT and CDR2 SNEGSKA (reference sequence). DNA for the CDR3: TGCAGTGCTACCCGGGGACTTCTGACATCCTACGAGCAGTACTTC. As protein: CSATRGLLTSYEQYF.

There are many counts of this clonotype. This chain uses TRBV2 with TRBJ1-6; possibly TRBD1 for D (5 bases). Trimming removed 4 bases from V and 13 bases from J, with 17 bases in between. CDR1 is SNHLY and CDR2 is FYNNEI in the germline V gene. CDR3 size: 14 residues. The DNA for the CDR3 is TGTGCCAGCAGTGCCCGGGGCAGGGAATCTCCCCTCCACTTT. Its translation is CASSARGRESPLHF.

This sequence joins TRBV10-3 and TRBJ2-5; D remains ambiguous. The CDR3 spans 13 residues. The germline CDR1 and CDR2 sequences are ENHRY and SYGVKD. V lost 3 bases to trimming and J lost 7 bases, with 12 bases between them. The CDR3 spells CAISDAGQATQYF. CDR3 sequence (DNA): TGTGCCATCAGTGACGCAGGCCAGGCGACCCAGTACTTC.

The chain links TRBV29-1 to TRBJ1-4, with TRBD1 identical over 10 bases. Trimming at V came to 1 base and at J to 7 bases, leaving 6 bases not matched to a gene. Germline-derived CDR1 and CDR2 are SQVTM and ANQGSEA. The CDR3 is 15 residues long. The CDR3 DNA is TGCAGCGTTGAAGGGGGGACAGGGGCAATTGAAAAACTGTTTTTT. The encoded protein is CSVEGGTGAIEKLFF.

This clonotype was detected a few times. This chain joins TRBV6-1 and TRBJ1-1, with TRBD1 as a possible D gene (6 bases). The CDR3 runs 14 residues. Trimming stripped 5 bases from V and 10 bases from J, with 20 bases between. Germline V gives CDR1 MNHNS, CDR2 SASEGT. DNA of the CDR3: TGTGCCAGCAGTTTACCTTACAGGGTTCGGGGAGCTTTCTTT. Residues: CASSLPYRVRGAFF.

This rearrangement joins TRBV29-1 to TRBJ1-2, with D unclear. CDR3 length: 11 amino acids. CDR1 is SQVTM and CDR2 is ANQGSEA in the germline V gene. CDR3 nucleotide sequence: TGCAGTCCCGGACGGTCCTATGGCTACACCTTC. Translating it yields CSPGRSYGYTF.

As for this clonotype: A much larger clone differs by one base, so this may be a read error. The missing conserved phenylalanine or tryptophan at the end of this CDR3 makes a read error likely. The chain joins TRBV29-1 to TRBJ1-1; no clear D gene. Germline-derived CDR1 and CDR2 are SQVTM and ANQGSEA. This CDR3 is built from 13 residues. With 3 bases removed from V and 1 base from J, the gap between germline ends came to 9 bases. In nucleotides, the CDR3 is TGCAGCGTTGATCTAGGCCAGAACACTGAAGCTTTCCTT. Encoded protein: CSVDLGQNTEAFL.